The text below deals with one T cell receptor beta chain. TCRdb's copy holds only in-frame clones and misses some; the assay was immunoSEQ multiplex PCR. The repertoire holds fewer than 65,000 clones, about 80% seen once, with approximately 3% in the top ten. The entry originates in a study of PD-L1 blockade in urothelial cancer. Study overall: About 85% of the roughly 29 patients were men whose urothelial cancer was bladder-origin.

Time point indicated: pretreatment peripheral blood. The clonotype was recovered from a man aged 65-85 years with urothelial cancer. The material was PBMCs, obtained around atezolizumab (anti-PD-L1) treatment.

CDR3 DNA sequence: TGTGCCAGCAGCCTGACTAGCGGGATAAGCTACGAGCAGTACTTC. Protein product: CASSLTSGISYEQYF. The chain couples TRBV7-8 to TRBJ2-7; 11 nucleotides line up with TRBD2. Germline-derived CDR1 and CDR2 are SGHVS and FQNEAQ. This CDR3 is built from 15 residues. J was trimmed by 3 bases and V by 5 bases; bases with no gene match: 6.